The 22 T cell receptor beta chains reported below all come from one sample, sequenced in a study of cytomegalovirus exposure and HLA in healthy donors. Here immunoSEQ multiplex PCR was the method, and the copy in TCRdb shows in-frame clones only, minus some. The sample records under 250,000 clones, around 80% being singletons. Sample: PBMCs. All receptors come from a woman in her twenties or thirties in good health and CMV-seronegative.

The genes are TRBV19 and TRBJ2-5; D ambiguous. Between the trimmed V and J ends, which lost 6 bases and 1 base, there was a span of 9 bases. CDR3 length: 13 residues. The germline V gene has CDR1 LNHDA and CDR2 SQIVND (reference sequence). CDR3 in DNA: TGTGCCAGTAGGATGGCTTCCCAAGAGACCCAGTACTTC. Translation: CASRMASQETQYF.

This clone was found a few times. V usage is TRBV30 and J usage is TRBJ2-7; 7 bases fit TRBD1. Per the germline V gene, CDR1 is GTSNPN and CDR2 is SVGIG (reference sequence). V lost 5 bases to trimming and J lost 1 base; unmatched junction nucleotides: 2. This CDR3 is 12 amino acids long. In DNA form, the CDR3 reads TGTGCCTGGCGACAGGGATCCTACGAGCAGTACTTC. This encodes CAWRQGSYEQYF.

This clone was counted only a few times. The chain joins TRBV4-1 to TRBJ2-1, with TRBD2 matching over 9 bases. V was clipped by 0 bases and J by 7 bases; unmatched bases: 4. Germline lookup yields CDR1 MGHRA and CDR2 YSYEKL. This CDR3 spans 15 amino acids. The CDR3 sequence: CASSQDSGSANEQFF. The CDR3 DNA sequence: TGCGCCAGCAGCCAAGATAGCGGGAGTGCTAATGAGCAGTTCTTC.

The chain combines TRBV5-1 with TRBJ1-3, with D perhaps matching TRBD1 (5 bases). Germline V gene data show CDR1 as SGHRS and CDR2 as YFSETQ. V was trimmed by 0 bases and J by 4 bases, leaving 17 bases between them. The CDR3 is 17 residues long. The CDR3 DNA is TGCGCCAGCAGCTTGGATACACAGGCTTCTTTCGGAAACACCATATATTTT. Its protein product is CASSLDTQASFGNTIYF.

Of note for this clone: One end of the junction fails to match germline, which may point to a read error. The chain employs TRBV30 and TRBJ1-2, with 9 bases aligning to TRBD1. CDR3 length: 13 amino acids. Germline V gives CDR1 GTSNPN, CDR2 SVGIG (reference sequence). CDR3 DNA: TGTGCCTGGAGTGAATTGGTAGGGGGACAGGGCGCCTTC. This encodes CAWSELVGGQGAF.

The rearrangement links TRBV4-1 to TRBJ1-3; 7 bases map to TRBD1. The CDR3 is 18 amino acids. V lost 1 base and J lost 2; bases outside the gene matches: 11. CDR1 is MGHRA, CDR2 YSYEKL, per germline. The CDR3 is CASSQVRGRGLTGNTIYF. The DNA for the CDR3 is TGCGCCAGCAGCCAAGTAAGGGGGCGGGGACTTACTGGAAACACCATATATTTT.

The J gene is TRBJ2-3, the V gene TRBV9; 7 nucleotides agree with TRBD2. Germline CDR1 reads SGDLS; CDR2 reads YYNGEE. J lost 2 bases, V lost 2 bases, and 5 bases had no gene match. CDR3 length: 15 amino acids. For the CDR3, the DNA is TGTGCCAGCAGCGTTGAGCGGGGTTACACAGATACGCAGTATTTT. Protein sequence: CASSVERGYTDTQYF.

This clone was observed once. The V call is TRBV18, the J call TRBJ2-1; TRBD2 aligns across 12 bases. CDR1 and CDR2 (germline): KGHSH, LQKENI. Germline trimming cut 1 base from V and 9 bases from J; bases unmatched to any gene: 4. The CDR3 length is 15 residues. The CDR3 coding sequence is TGTGCCAGCTCACCACGTCTAGCGGGAGGGTCTGAGCAGTTCTTC. Its translation is CASSPRLAGGSEQFF.

The chain uses TRBV7-9 and TRBJ1-1; 9 bases match TRBD1. The J segment lost 2 bases and the V segment lost 4 bases, leaving 11 bases of the junction unmatched. CDR1 is SEHNR and CDR2 is FQNEAQ in the germline V gene (reference sequence). The CDR3 sequence is 17 residues long. CDR3 DNA sequence: TGTGCCAGCAGCTCCAGAGGTGGGACAGGGAAAAACACTGAAGCTTTCTTT. Its protein product is CASSSRGGTGKNTEAFF.

The chain joins TRBV27 to TRBJ2-2; D gene ambiguous. The V end was cut by 3 bases, the J end by 8 bases, with 10 bases between. The germline V gene encodes CDR1 MNHEY and CDR2 SMNVEV (reference sequence). The CDR3 consists of 13 residues. Here the CDR3 reads CASSLSVMGELFF. The CDR3, as DNA: TGTGCCAGCAGTTTGTCGGTGATGGGGGAGCTGTTTTTT.

This chain uses TRBV30 with TRBJ2-3; D is perhaps TRBD2 (6 bases). V lost 0 bases and J lost 3, with 10 bases in between. CDR1 and CDR2 (germline): GTSNPN, SVGIG (reference sequence). The CDR3 has 14 amino acids. CDR3 residues: CAWSVGGMTDTQYF. CDR3 nucleotide sequence: TGTGCCTGGAGTGTAGGCGGGATGACAGATACGCAGTATTTT. Full variable domain (remainder filled in from reference TRBV30 and TRBJ2-3): SQTIHQWPATLVQPVGSPLSLECTVEGTSNPNLYWYRQAAGRGLQLLFYSVGIGQISSEVPQNLSASRPQDRQFILSSKKLLLSDSGFYLCAWSVGGMTDTQYFGPGTRLTVL.

The rearrangement uses TRBV5-1 and TRBJ2-1, with 8 nucleotides matching TRBD1. CDR3 length: 15 amino acids. V was pared by 3 bases and J by 8 bases, with 10 bases of the junction left unmatched. Germline V gene data show CDR1 as SGHRS and CDR2 as YFSETQ. CDR3 nucleotide sequence: TGCGCCAGCAGCTCAGGGGGCGCTGGGGCCTATGAGCAGTTCTTC. Translated: CASSSGGAGAYEQFF.

This clone was detected only once. Other DNA sequences from this sample encode an identical CDR3 as well. The CDR3 sequence: CASSLDGVGGYTF. Written as DNA, the CDR3 is TGCGCCAGCAGCTTGGACGGGGTAGGTGGCTACACCTTC. J is TRBJ1-2 and V is TRBV5-1; D is unclear. The CDR3 covers 13 residues. V was shortened by 0 bases and J by 7 bases, with 10 bases between the two germline ends. Germline V gene sequence: CDR1 SGHRS, CDR2 YFSETQ.

This chain uses TRBV15 with TRBJ2-7; possibly TRBD1 for D (6 bases). This CDR3 spans 13 amino acids. Germline-derived CDR1 and CDR2 are LNHNV and YYDKDF (reference sequence). V was cut by 0 bases and J by 3 bases, with 6 bases left in between. CDR3 residues: CATSREGGYEQYF. CDR3 sequence (DNA): TGTGCCACCAGCAGAGAAGGGGGCTACGAGCAGTACTTC.

This clone has a handful of counts. In nucleotides, the CDR3 is TGTGCCAGCAGCGAGGGACAGCCCTATCAGCCCCAGCATTTT. Translating gives CASSEGQPYQPQHF. The chain joins TRBV9 to TRBJ1-5; 7 nucleotides agree with TRBD1. CDR3 length: 14 residues. Trimming cost V 3 bases and J 5 bases; bases outside gene matches: 5. Germline V gives CDR1 SGDLS, CDR2 YYNGEE.

This sequence joins TRBV19 and TRBJ2-3, with TRBD1 matching over 8 bases. The CDR3 spans 15 residues. V lost 5 bases, J lost 4 bases, and 8 bases stayed unmatched. In germline, CDR1 is LNHDA, CDR2 SQIVND (reference sequence). CDR3 protein: CASSPKDRASDTQYF. The CDR3 bases are TGTGCCAGTAGTCCTAAGGACAGGGCCTCAGATACGCAGTATTTT. The full variable domain, in which reference TRBV19 and TRBJ2-3 provide the parts outside the CDR3, is DGGITQSPKYLFRKEGQNVTLSCEQNLNHDAMYWYRQDPGQGLRLIYYSQIVNDFQKGDIAEGYSVSREKKESFPLTVTSAQKNPTAFYLCASSPKDRASDTQYFGPGTRLTVL.

This clone was found a few times. This sequence joins TRBV19 and TRBJ1-1, with 9 nucleotides matching TRBD1. This CDR3 comprises 15 residues. J lost 0 bases, V lost 5 bases, and 4 bases had no gene match. Germline V gene lookup returns CDR1 LNHDA and CDR2 SQIVND (reference sequence). In DNA form, the CDR3 reads TGTGCCAGTAGTCCCGGGACAGGGCTGAACACTGAAGCTTTCTTT. It translates to CASSPGTGLNTEAFF.

The chain has TRBV9 and TRBJ2-3, with 8 bases identical to TRBD2. The CDR3 length is 16 residues. Unmatched junction bases numbered 6, after V lost 3 bases and J lost 0 bases. Germline V gene sequence: CDR1 SGDLS, CDR2 YYNGEE. CDR3 region: CASSAPRGGSTDTQYF. Written as DNA, the CDR3 is TGTGCCAGCAGCGCCCCCCGGGGGGGAAGCACAGATACGCAGTATTTT.

This clone was recorded once. The V call is TRBV4-1, the J call TRBJ1-2; the match to TRBD1 covers 8 bases. There are 18 residues in the CDR3. The junction had 17 bases not matched to a gene; V was cut back by 4 bases and J by 4 bases. Germline V gene data show CDR1 as MGHRA and CDR2 as YSYEKL. As DNA, the CDR3 is TGCGCCAGCAGCCGAATAGGCGGTGGATTTGACAGGGGCTATGGCTACACCTTC. Its translation: CASSRIGGGFDRGYGYTF.

The DNA of the CDR3 is TGTGCCAGCAGCTTGGGTCAGGCCACTGAAGCTTTCTTT. Translated: CASSLGQATEAFF. The chain recombines TRBV5-6 with TRBJ1-1, with D unclear. The CDR3 runs to 13 residues. Germline V gene data show CDR1 as SGHDT and CDR2 as YYEEEE. Trimming cost V 0 bases and J 4 bases, with 7 bases left between them.

This clone was observed a few times. The rearrangement joins TRBV19 to TRBJ1-5; D is ambiguous. This CDR3 contains 12 residues. Between the trimmed V and J ends, which lost 5 bases and 2 bases, there was a span of 4 bases. The germline CDR1 and CDR2 sequences are LNHDA and SQIVND (reference sequence). This CDR3 is CASSAGNQPQHF. The DNA of the CDR3 is TGTGCCAGTAGTGCAGGCAATCAGCCCCAGCATTTT.

The sample holds a few counts of this clone. The J gene is TRBJ2-6, the V gene TRBV5-1; D remains unclear. CDR1 and CDR2 from the germline V gene are SGHRS and YFSETQ. The CDR3 has 15 amino acids. Trimming took off 4 bases at V and 1 base at J, with 9 bases between the two ends. The CDR3 here is CASSDELSGANVLTF. Here the CDR3 DNA reads TGCGCCAGCAGCGATGAACTGTCTGGGGCCAACGTCCTGACTTTC.